This is a list of T cell receptor beta chains from one sample in a study of T-cell reconstitution after alpha-beta-depleted transplantation in children. One entry per CDR3 protein results from TCRdb running MiXCR on the PCR reads. This sample has 500,000 to 750,000 distinct CDR3 sequences, with around 27% found just once. The sequencing used PBMCs, collected before TCRalphabeta/CD19-depleted stem cell transplant. The receptors derive from a boy under two years old with Wiskott-Aldrich syndrome, due to receive a stem cell transplant. The CDR3 runs from the conserved cysteine through the conserved F or W. A D gene is named only where the DNA matches it firmly. Expanded clones are given a class, and other clones once, few, many or no size at all.

CDR3aa | CDR3nt | abundance | v_gene | d_gene | j_gene
CATSALLGEQFF | TGTGCCACCAGTGCCCTACTAGGTGAGCAGTTCTTC | - | TRBV24-1 | - | TRBJ2-1
CASSQRTGFF | TGCGCCAGCAGCCAAAGGACGGGATTCTTC | few | TRBV4-3 | - | TRBJ2-7
CASSLLAGGPGELFF | TGTGCCAGCAGTTTACTAGCGGGAGGGCCCGGGGAGCTGTTTTTT | few | TRBV6-5 | TRBD2 | TRBJ2-2
CSARDPGQGLWDNQPQHF | TGCAGTGCTAGAGATCCCGGACAGGGGCTTTGGGACAATCAGCCCCAGCATTTT | - | TRBV20-1 | TRBD1 | TRBJ1-5
CASSLLGHPNQPQHF | TGCGCCAGCAGCCTACTGGGACACCCAAATCAGCCCCAGCATTTT | - | TRBV4-1 | - | TRBJ1-5
CASSFYPSGREAQYF | TGTGCCAGCAGTTTTTACCCTAGCGGAAGAGAGGCCCAGTACTTC | few | TRBV27 | TRBD2 | TRBJ2-5
CASSPFRGQNTEAFF | TGCGCCAGCAGCCCCTTCAGGGGTCAGAACACTGAAGCTTTCTTT | few | TRBV5-1 | - | TRBJ1-1
CAISDGGPDTQYF | TGTGCCATCAGTGATGGAGGTCCAGATACGCAGTATTTT | few | TRBV10-3 | - | TRBJ2-3
CATTDSLPYGYTF | TGTGCCACGACGGACAGTTTGCCCTATGGCTACACCTTC | - | TRBV10-3 | - | TRBJ1-2
CASSPTPTYEQYF | TGTGCCAGCTCCCCGACACCGACCTACGAGCAGTACTTC | - | TRBV18 | - | TRBJ2-7
CASSFLAGVGETQYF | TGCGCCAGCAGCTTCCTAGCGGGAGTAGGGGAGACCCAGTACTTC | - | TRBV5-1 | TRBD2 | TRBJ2-5